These T cell receptor beta chains were read from a single sample in a study of T cells in Graves' hyperthyroidism and ophthalmopathy. TCRdb re-called the multiplex PCR reads with MiXCR, one entry per CDR3 protein. Seen here are around 260,000 distinct CDR3 sequences, less than 30% observed once, and the top ten hold 25% to 30%. Sequenced input: blood. The receptor set was obtained from a man aged 35 to 55 with Graves' hyperthyroidism that later progressed to Graves' ophthalmopathy. Both conserved end residues are part of each CDR3. D genes are given only for firm matches. Part of the rows lack a size; the others show once, few, many or a class for expanded clones.

j_call	d_call	v_call	clone_size	cdr3_nt	cdr3_aa
TRBJ2-7	NA	TRBV3-1	many	TGTGCCAGCAGCCAAGCGGGCCCCTACGAGCAGTACTTC	CASSQAGPYEQYF
TRBJ2-7	TRBD1	TRBV28	many	TGTGCCAGCAGGGAACTGGGCAGGGGGCAAAACGAGCAGTACTTC	CASRELGRGQNEQYF
TRBJ1-1	NA	TRBV19	NA	TGTGCCAGCCGGACGGGACTTGGGGAAGCTTTCTTT	CASRTGLGEAFF
TRBJ1-1	NA	TRBV6-1	NA	TGTGCCAGCAGTCGCCCACACGCTGAAGCTTTCTTT	CASSRPHAEAFF
TRBJ2-7	TRBD2	TRBV11-2	many	TGTGCCAGCAGCCCGGCCCCCAGAGCGGGAGCGTCCTACGAGCAGTACTTC	CASSPAPRAGASYEQYF
TRBJ1-5	NA	TRBV19	many	TGTGCCAGCAGAACGACGGAACAAAGCAATCAGCCCCAGCATTTT	CASRTTEQSNQPQHF
TRBJ2-7	NA	TRBV11-2	many	TGTGCCAGCAGCCCGATGGGCACCGTCTGGGGAAAGGACGAGCAGTACTTC	CASSPMGTVWGKDEQYF
TRBJ1-2	TRBD1	TRBV28	many	TGTGCCAGCAGTTTGGGGGACAGGGAAGTCTATGGCTACACCTTC	CASSLGDREVYGYTF
TRBJ2-7	TRBD2	TRBV12-3/TRBV12-4	NA	TGTGCCAGTCGACTTAGCGGGAACCAATACGAGCAGTACTTC	CASRLSGNQYEQYF
TRBJ2-5	TRBD2	TRBV14	NA	TGTGCCAGCAGCCAAGATCGGTATTTAGGGCGGACTAGCGGGAGGGAAGAGACCCAGTACTTC	CASSQDRYLGRTSGREETQYF
TRBJ2-5	NA	TRBV5-1	many	TGCGCCAGCAGCTCGGAATTAGCAGGCGATCCCAGGGAGACCCAGTACTTC	CASSSELAGDPRETQYF
TRBJ2-7	TRBD2	TRBV6-5	many	TGTGCCAGCAGTTACCCAGCGGGAGATTCCTACGAGCAGTACTTC	CASSYPAGDSYEQYF
TRBJ2-5	NA	TRBV12-3/TRBV12-4	many	TGTGCCAGCAGGAAAAGACTAGATGCGGAGACCCAGTACTTC	CASRKRLDAETQYF
TRBJ2-7	NA	TRBV7-9	many	TGTGCCAGCAGCTCCGGGACCGTTTACGAGCAGTACTTC	CASSSGTVYEQYF
TRBJ2-4	TRBD2	TRBV12-3/TRBV12-4	NA	TGTGCCAGCAGTCCTGACAGCGGGGATTGCATTCAGTACTTC	CASSPDSGDCIQYF
TRBJ1-1	NA	TRBV27	many	TGTGCCAGCAGTTTCTTTACCAACACTGAAGCTTTCTTT	CASSFFTNTEAFF
TRBJ2-5	TRBD2	TRBV28	NA	TGTGCCAGCAGTTACCAGCGAAAGGGACTAGCCGACCAAGAGACCCAGTACTTC	CASSYQRKGLADQETQYF
TRBJ1-1	NA	TRBV28	NA	TGTGCCAGCAGTTTAACCGGACAAGGTCTCTCGAACACTGAAGCTTTCTTT	CASSLTGQGLSNTEAFF
TRBJ1-5	NA	TRBV5-1	many	TGCGCCAGCAGCTTGGGGGGTGTGGGGGCACATCAGCCCCAGCATTTT	CASSLGGVGAHQPQHF
TRBJ1-5	TRBD1	TRBV5-1	many	TGCGCCAGCTATGAACAGGGGGTACAGCCCCAGCATTTT	CASYEQGVQPQHF
TRBJ2-7	NA	TRBV27	NA	TGTGCCAGCAGTCTTAACCCGAGTGGGCGGCGGCTCAACGAGCAGTACTTC	CASSLNPSGRRLNEQYF
TRBJ2-2	TRBD2	TRBV9	NA	TGTGCCAGCAGCTATCAAGCGGGAGCGTCCGGGGAGCTGTTTTTT	CASSYQAGASGELFF
TRBJ1-1	NA	TRBV3-1	many	TGTGCCAGCAGCCCCCCGGGCAGTCCCACTGAAGCTTTCTTT	CASSPPGSPTEAFF
TRBJ1-1	TRBD1	TRBV16	NA	TGTGCCAGCAGCCACCGCGGACAGGGTGGGATGGCTTTCTTT	CASSHRGQGGMAFF
TRBJ2-5	TRBD2	TRBV6-5	many	TGTGCCAGCAGTCCCGCAGCGGGAGAAGTAGAGACCCAGTACTTC	CASSPAAGEVETQYF
TRBJ1-2	NA	TRBV6-5	few	TGTGCCAGCAGTTACTTAACAGGGAATGGCTACACCTTC	CASSYLTGNGYTF
TRBJ2-2	TRBD2	TRBV11-1	many	TGTGCCAGCAGCTTATTCTCCCGCGGGAGGGTAGGCACCGGGGAGCTGTTTTTT	CASSLFSRGRVGTGELFF
TRBJ1-1	NA	TRBV6-5	NA	TGTGCCAGCAGTTACGGGGAACAAAGGGGGAACACTGAAGCTTTCTTT	CASSYGEQRGNTEAFF
TRBJ1-1	NA	TRBV30	many	TGTGCCTGGACTGTAGGGACGGGAAACACTGAAGCTTTCTTT	CAWTVGTGNTEAFF
TRBJ1-2	TRBD1	TRBV20-1	NA	TGCAGTGCAAGGACAGGGGTGGAAGGCTACACCTTC	CSARTGVEGYTF
TRBJ1-1	NA	TRBV6-1	many	TGTGCCAGCAGTGAATGGGGCAGGGGATACACTGAAGCTTTCTTT	CASSEWGRGYTEAFF
TRBJ1-2	NA	TRBV6-5	NA	TGTGCCAGCAGTTACGGCGGCAGCCTCCTGGGCGGCTACACCTTC	CASSYGGSLLGGYTF
TRBJ1-2	TRBD1	TRBV6-1	many	TGTGCCAGCAGTCCGACAGGGCCTAACTATGGCTACACCTTC	CASSPTGPNYGYTF
TRBJ1-2	NA	TRBV3-1	many	TGTGCCAGCAGCCAAGCCTGGTATGGCTACACCTTC	CASSQAWYGYTF
TRBJ2-2	NA	TRBV20-1	many	TGCAGTGCTAGACGGACACTGAACACCGGGGAGCTGTTTTTT	CSARRTLNTGELFF
TRBJ1-1	NA	TRBV12-3/TRBV12-4	many	TGTGCCAGCAGCCCTACCAGGGTCGGACATGCAGCTTTCTTT	CASSPTRVGHAAFF
TRBJ1-2	NA	TRBV6-5	NA	TGTGCCAGCAGTTACCCCCTTTCCCCGACACCTAACTATGGCTACACCTTC	CASSYPLSPTPNYGYTF
TRBJ2-2	TRBD1	TRBV2	many	TGTGCCAGCCGGACCTTGGCGACAGGGGGCCGGACCGGGGAGCTGTTTTTT	CASRTLATGGRTGELFF
TRBJ1-1	NA	TRBV30	NA	TGTGCCTACTCCGGGACGAGGAACACTGAAGCTTTCTTT	CAYSGTRNTEAFF
TRBJ1-1	TRBD1	TRBV10-1	many	TGCGCCAGCAGTGCGTCAGGACAGGGGATGAACACTGAAGCTTTCTTT	CASSASGQGMNTEAFF
TRBJ1-1	TRBD1	TRBV12-3/TRBV12-4	many	TGTGCCAGCAGACATCATAGGGACAGAGCCTTGAACACTGAAGCTTTCTTT	CASRHHRDRALNTEAFF
TRBJ2-7	TRBD2	TRBV6-1	many	TGTGCCAGCAGTCAAGGGCGGGGGTACTTCTACGAGCAGTACTTC	CASSQGRGYFYEQYF
TRBJ1-1	NA	TRBV4-3	NA	TGCGCCAGCAGCTCCGATACGAACACTGAAGCTTTCTTT	CASSSDTNTEAFF
TRBJ2-5	NA	TRBV7-2	NA	TGTGCCAGCAGTCGAGTGGACCGTGCGGAGACCCAGTACTTC	CASSRVDRAETQYF
TRBJ2-2	NA	TRBV11-2	many	TGTGCCAGCAGCTTTGGCTTGCGGGAAAACACCGGGGAGCTGTTTTTT	CASSFGLRENTGELFF
TRBJ1-5	NA	TRBV7-2	many	TGTGCCAGCAGCTTACAGGGAGGTTATCAGCCCCAGCATTTT	CASSLQGGYQPQHF
TRBJ2-2	NA	TRBV6-2/TRBV6-3	NA	TGTGCCAGCAGAGGAATCCCCTTGACTTTGACAGGCTACACCGGGGAGCTGTTTTTT	CASRGIPLTLTGYTGELFF
TRBJ2-2	NA	TRBV28	NA	TGTGCCAGCAGAACACTGAACACCGGGGAGCTGTTTTTT	CASRTLNTGELFF
TRBJ1-1	NA	TRBV14	NA	TGTGCCAGCAGCCACACAGGGCGCGAGAACACTGAAGCTTTCTTT	CASSHTGRENTEAFF
TRBJ2-5	TRBD2	TRBV20-1	NA	TGCAGTGCTAGAAGTGCGACTAGCGGGAGATCAGAGACCCAGTACTTC	CSARSATSGRSETQYF
TRBJ2-5	TRBD2	TRBV7-3	many	TGTGCCAGCAGCTTACGGCCTAGCGGGCCCCAAGAGACCCAGTACTTC	CASSLRPSGPQETQYF
TRBJ1-2	NA	TRBV7-9	many	TGTGCCAGCAGCTCGGGGTGGGGTGGGAATGGCTACACCTTC	CASSSGWGGNGYTF
TRBJ1-1	NA	TRBV20-1	many	TGCAGTGCTAGAGATACGGGGGAGGGGACTGAAGCTTTCTTT	CSARDTGEGTEAFF
TRBJ2-2	NA	TRBV11-2	many	TGTGCCAGCAGCATGGGGGGACTCACCGGGGAGCTGTTTTTT	CASSMGGLTGELFF
TRBJ1-5	NA	TRBV9	many	TGTGCCAGCAGCGTAGGGGCAGGGGATGGCAATCAGCCCCAGCATTTT	CASSVGAGDGNQPQHF
TRBJ2-2	NA	TRBV11-1	NA	TGTGCCAGCAGCTTAGTCATGGTCGGGCCGACCGGCGGGGAGCTGTTTTTT	CASSLVMVGPTGGELFF
TRBJ2-5	NA	TRBV29-1	once	TGCAGCGTAGAAATAAGAGAAGAGACCCAGTACTTC	CSVEIREETQYF
TRBJ1-1	NA	TRBV3-1	many	TGTGCCAGCAGTCGTGGAACCCCGGAAGCTTTCTTT	CASSRGTPEAFF
TRBJ1-6	NA	TRBV5-6	many	TGTGCCAGCAGCTGGGAGGGAAGTAGGTCACCCCTCCACTTT	CASSWEGSRSPLHF